The rows below give T cell receptor beta chains drawn from one sample of a study of shared clonotypes between healthy human individuals. Method: immunoSEQ multiplex PCR; TCRdb's copy keeps in-frame clones and lacks some. The sample carries approximately 2.5 million clones, over 85% recorded once. Material: naive CD4+ T cells from PBMCs. These receptors all stem from a young man in good health. Some clones in this sample may be carry-over from other donors' samples. CDR3s include the opening cysteine and the closing phenylalanine or tryptophan. The order of the fields is D gene, V gene, J gene, clone size, CDR3 protein, CDR3 DNA. D genes are given only for firm matches. Size tells how often a clone was seen (once, few, many) or the class of an expanded clone, and some rows leave it out.

d_call: TRBD2; v_call: TRBV9; j_call: TRBJ2-3; clone_size: .; cdr3_aa: CASSVGSGTSGRDTQYF; cdr3_nt: TGTGCCAGCAGCGTAGGCTCCGGGACTAGCGGGAGGGATACGCAGTATTTT
d_call: .; v_call: TRBV5-1; j_call: TRBJ1-4; clone_size: few; cdr3_aa: CASSLQGVPNEKLFF; cdr3_nt: TGCGCCAGCAGCTTGCAGGGTGTCCCTAATGAAAAACTGTTTTTT
d_call: .; v_call: TRBV13; j_call: TRBJ1-5; clone_size: .; cdr3_aa: CASSFTAGGGRNQPQHF; cdr3_nt: TGTGCCAGCAGCTTTACAGCGGGGGGAGGTCGCAATCAGCCCCAGCATTTT
d_call: .; v_call: TRBV7-9; j_call: TRBJ2-7; clone_size: once; cdr3_aa: CASSLDRDISYEQYF; cdr3_nt: TGTGCCAGCAGCTTAGATAGGGACATCTCCTACGAGCAGTACTTC
d_call: TRBD1; v_call: TRBV4-1; j_call: TRBJ2-7; clone_size: .; cdr3_aa: CASSQESLGTASLEQYF; cdr3_nt: TGCGCCAGCAGCCAAGAGTCGTTGGGGACAGCCTCCCTCGAGCAGTACTTC
d_call: TRBD1; v_call: TRBV11-2; j_call: TRBJ2-5; clone_size: .; cdr3_aa: CASSHQWVTGKKETQYF; cdr3_nt: TGTGCCAGCAGCCACCAATGGGTGACAGGGAAGAAAGAGACCCAGTACTTC
d_call: TRBD1; v_call: TRBV6-1; j_call: TRBJ1-5; clone_size: .; cdr3_aa: CASSEALDRSNQPQHF; cdr3_nt: TGTGCCAGCAGTGAAGCGCTGGACAGGTCTAATCAGCCCCAGCATTTT
d_call: .; v_call: TRBV18; j_call: TRBJ1-4; clone_size: .; cdr3_aa: CASSPTGATNEKLFF; cdr3_nt: TGTGCCAGCTCTCCCACAGGAGCAACTAATGAAAAACTGTTTTTT
d_call: TRBD1; v_call: TRBV19; j_call: TRBJ1-5; clone_size: .; cdr3_aa: CAPPGGGQPQHF; cdr3_nt: TGTGCCCCCCCAGGGGGCGGTCAGCCCCAGCATTTT
d_call: TRBD2; v_call: TRBV11-2; j_call: TRBJ2-4; clone_size: .; cdr3_aa: CASSLAGLVNF; cdr3_nt: TGTGCCAGCAGCCTGGCGGGACTAGTGAACTTC
d_call: .; v_call: TRBV11-2; j_call: TRBJ1-1; clone_size: few; cdr3_aa: CASSPRGNTEAFF; cdr3_nt: TGTGCCAGCAGCCCTCGGGGGAACACTGAAGCTTTCTTT
d_call: .; v_call: TRBV5-5; j_call: TRBJ1-2; clone_size: .; cdr3_aa: CASSLEFGSNYGYTF; cdr3_nt: TGTGCCAGCAGCTTGGAGTTCGGATCTAACTATGGCTACACCTTC
d_call: .; v_call: TRBV28; j_call: TRBJ2-7; clone_size: .; cdr3_aa: CATVRQPLEEQYF; cdr3_nt: TGTGCCACAGTTAGACAGCCCCTAGAGGAGCAGTACTTC
d_call: TRBD2; v_call: TRBV9; j_call: TRBJ2-3; clone_size: .; cdr3_aa: CASSPSSGRTDTQYF; cdr3_nt: TGTGCCAGCAGCCCGTCTAGCGGACGCACAGATACGCAGTATTTT
d_call: .; v_call: TRBV28; j_call: TRBJ1-6; clone_size: .; cdr3_aa: CASSLVGPFSYNSPLHF; cdr3_nt: TGTGCCAGCAGTTTAGTGGGTCCCTTCTCCTATAATTCACCCCTCCACTTT
d_call: .; v_call: TRBV29-1; j_call: TRBJ2-5; clone_size: .; cdr3_aa: CSVEEGRAGYGETQYF; cdr3_nt: TGCAGCGTTGAAGAGGGGCGGGCTGGTTATGGGGAGACCCAGTACTTC
d_call: .; v_call: TRBV18; j_call: TRBJ1-1; clone_size: .; cdr3_aa: CASSPLGGGNTEAFF; cdr3_nt: TGTGCCAGCTCACCATTAGGGGGTGGGAACACTGAAGCTTTCTTT
d_call: TRBD2; v_call: TRBV5-4; j_call: TRBJ2-7; clone_size: .; cdr3_aa: CASSLRGGAYEQYF; cdr3_nt: TGTGCCAGCAGCTTGCGTGGGGGGGCCTACGAGCAGTACTTC
d_call: .; v_call: TRBV28; j_call: TRBJ2-2; clone_size: .; cdr3_aa: CASTPGAAGELFF; cdr3_nt: TGTGCCAGCACCCCCGGGGCCGCCGGGGAGCTGTTTTTT
d_call: .; v_call: TRBV7-9; j_call: TRBJ2-7; clone_size: .; cdr3_aa: CASSRDGLYEQYF; cdr3_nt: TGTGCCAGCAGCCGCGACGGGTTATACGAGCAGTACTTC
d_call: .; v_call: TRBV5-6; j_call: TRBJ2-1; clone_size: .; cdr3_aa: CASSLVGAGIYNEQFF; cdr3_nt: TGTGCCAGCAGCTTGGTGGGGGCAGGGATATACAATGAGCAGTTCTTC
d_call: .; v_call: TRBV5-8; j_call: TRBJ2-1; clone_size: .; cdr3_aa: CASRARSYNEQFF; cdr3_nt: TGTGCCAGCAGGGCCAGGTCCTACAATGAGCAGTTCTTC
d_call: TRBD2; v_call: TRBV5-6; j_call: TRBJ2-2; clone_size: .; cdr3_aa: CASSFTGGSGELFF; cdr3_nt: TGTGCCAGCAGCTTCACGGGAGGCTCCGGGGAGCTGTTTTTT
d_call: .; v_call: TRBV28; j_call: TRBJ1-4; clone_size: .; cdr3_aa: CASSLVSPYEKLFF; cdr3_nt: TGTGCCAGCAGTTTAGTTTCCCCATACGAAAAACTGTTTTTT
d_call: .; v_call: TRBV5-4; j_call: TRBJ2-5; clone_size: .; cdr3_aa: CASSSVDQETQYF; cdr3_nt: TGTGCCAGCAGCTCCGTGGATCAAGAGACCCAGTACTTC
d_call: TRBD1; v_call: TRBV6-1; j_call: TRBJ1-1; clone_size: .; cdr3_aa: CATRDRGAEAFF; cdr3_nt: TGTGCCACCCGGGACAGGGGGGCTGAAGCTTTCTTT
d_call: TRBD2; v_call: TRBV28; j_call: TRBJ2-1; clone_size: once; cdr3_aa: CASSLGTSGIKNEQFF; cdr3_nt: TGTGCCAGCAGTTTGGGGACTAGCGGGATAAAGAATGAGCAGTTCTTC
d_call: TRBD1; v_call: TRBV2; j_call: TRBJ1-6; clone_size: once; cdr3_aa: CASRVLRQGTNSPLHF; cdr3_nt: TGTGCCAGCAGGGTATTGAGACAGGGTACTAATTCACCCCTCCACTTT
d_call: .; v_call: TRBV5-1; j_call: TRBJ2-3; clone_size: .; cdr3_aa: CASSQGNSLTDTQYF; cdr3_nt: TGCGCCAGCAGCCAGGGAAACAGCCTCACAGATACGCAGTATTTT
d_call: .; v_call: TRBV6-1; j_call: TRBJ2-7; clone_size: .; cdr3_aa: CASRVAAYYEQYF; cdr3_nt: TGTGCCAGCAGGGTAGCGGCCTACTACGAGCAGTACTTC
d_call: TRBD2; v_call: TRBV5-4; j_call: TRBJ2-3; clone_size: .; cdr3_aa: CASRTSGASTDTQYF; cdr3_nt: TGTGCCAGCAGGACTAGCGGAGCTAGCACAGATACGCAGTATTTT
d_call: TRBD2; v_call: TRBV30; j_call: TRBJ2-7; clone_size: .; cdr3_aa: CAWSEASGTSGQYF; cdr3_nt: TGTGCCTGGAGTGAGGCTAGCGGAACCTCCGGGCAGTACTTC
d_call: .; v_call: TRBV21-1; j_call: TRBJ2-1; clone_size: .; cdr3_aa: CASSKFKGRGQFF; cdr3_nt: TGTGCCAGCAGCAAATTCAAGGGACGTGGGCAGTTCTTC
d_call: TRBD1; v_call: TRBV7-3; j_call: TRBJ2-7; clone_size: .; cdr3_aa: CASSLTGASDRGSYEQYF; cdr3_nt: TGTGCCAGCAGCTTAACGGGGGCAAGCGACAGGGGCTCCTACGAGCAGTACTTC
d_call: .; v_call: TRBV9; j_call: TRBJ2-2; clone_size: once; cdr3_aa: CASSVAQAAGELFF; cdr3_nt: TGTGCCAGCAGCGTAGCTCAGGCGGCCGGGGAGCTGTTTTTT
d_call: .; v_call: TRBV19; j_call: TRBJ1-5; clone_size: .; cdr3_aa: CASSTRTVLNQPQHF; cdr3_nt: TGTGCCAGTAGTACCCGGACAGTCCTCAATCAGCCCCAGCATTTT
d_call: .; v_call: TRBV9; j_call: TRBJ2-3; clone_size: .; cdr3_aa: CASSVVDFTDTQYF; cdr3_nt: TGTGCCAGCAGCGTGGTAGATTTCACAGATACGCAGTATTTT
d_call: .; v_call: TRBV5-4; j_call: TRBJ2-1; clone_size: .; cdr3_aa: CASSLGSSSYNEQFF; cdr3_nt: TGTGCCAGCAGCTTGGGGTCTAGCTCCTACAATGAGCAGTTCTTC
d_call: TRBD2; v_call: TRBV19; j_call: TRBJ2-5; clone_size: .; cdr3_aa: CASSISGGSRQTQYF; cdr3_nt: TGTGCCAGTAGTATAAGTGGCGGGAGTCGTCAGACCCAGTACTTC
d_call: TRBD2; v_call: TRBV5-1; j_call: TRBJ2-1; clone_size: .; cdr3_aa: CASSTVAGFYNEQFF; cdr3_nt: TGCGCCAGCAGCACCGTAGCGGGATTCTACAATGAGCAGTTCTTC
d_call: .; v_call: TRBV5-1; j_call: TRBJ2-1; clone_size: .; cdr3_aa: CASSLTMRARQSSYNEQFF; cdr3_nt: TGCGCCAGCAGCTTGACTATGCGTGCCCGACAAAGCTCCTACAATGAGCAGTTCTTC
d_call: .; v_call: TRBV28; j_call: TRBJ1-1; clone_size: .; cdr3_aa: CASSSVGGVIAEAFF; cdr3_nt: TGTGCCAGCAGTTCCGTGGGGGGGGTCATCGCTGAAGCTTTCTTT
d_call: .; v_call: TRBV6-1; j_call: TRBJ1-5; clone_size: .; cdr3_aa: CASSEAGNQPQHF; cdr3_nt: TGTGCCAGCAGTGAAGCGGGTAATCAGCCCCAGCATTTT
d_call: .; v_call: TRBV11-3; j_call: TRBJ2-3; clone_size: .; cdr3_aa: CASTDRFTDTQYF; cdr3_nt: TGTGCCAGCACCGACAGATTCACAGATACGCAGTATTTT
d_call: .; v_call: TRBV28; j_call: TRBJ1-5; clone_size: .; cdr3_aa: CASSLFNQPQHF; cdr3_nt: TGTGCCAGCAGTTTATTCAATCAGCCCCAGCATTTT
d_call: TRBD1; v_call: TRBV4-2; j_call: TRBJ2-7; clone_size: .; cdr3_aa: CASSQTTGTGDEQYF; cdr3_nt: TGTGCCAGCAGCCAAACTACCGGGACAGGGGACGAGCAGTACTTC
d_call: TRBD1; v_call: TRBV9; j_call: TRBJ1-2; clone_size: .; cdr3_aa: CASGRNLRSDRGGYGYTF; cdr3_nt: TGTGCCAGCGGCCGGAACCTACGCTCGGACAGGGGAGGCTATGGCTACACCTTC
d_call: .; v_call: TRBV27; j_call: TRBJ1-4; clone_size: .; cdr3_aa: CASSFRFNEKLFF; cdr3_nt: TGTGCCAGCAGTTTCAGGTTTAATGAAAAACTGTTTTTT
d_call: TRBD1; v_call: TRBV6-5; j_call: TRBJ2-7; clone_size: few; cdr3_aa: CASAVPGTGGGEQYF; cdr3_nt: TGTGCCAGCGCCGTACCCGGGACAGGGGGTGGCGAGCAGTACTTC
d_call: .; v_call: TRBV7-2; j_call: TRBJ2-5; clone_size: .; cdr3_aa: CASSLGERETQYF; cdr3_nt: TGTGCCAGCAGCTTAGGGGAGAGGGAGACCCAGTACTTC
d_call: .; v_call: TRBV5-1; j_call: TRBJ2-5; clone_size: .; cdr3_aa: CASSLSSSSGTQYF; cdr3_nt: TGCGCCAGCAGCTTATCTAGTAGTTCCGGGACCCAGTACTTC
d_call: .; v_call: TRBV30; j_call: TRBJ1-1; clone_size: .; cdr3_aa: CAWSPYANTEAFF; cdr3_nt: TGTGCCTGGAGCCCTTATGCGAACACTGAAGCTTTCTTT
d_call: TRBD2; v_call: TRBV5-1; j_call: TRBJ2-3; clone_size: .; cdr3_aa: CASSLALSGGSTDTQYF; cdr3_nt: TGCGCCAGCAGCTTGGCCTTAAGCGGGGGTAGCACAGATACGCAGTATTTT
d_call: .; v_call: TRBV27; j_call: TRBJ1-1; clone_size: .; cdr3_aa: CASSPSGTVMNTEAFF; cdr3_nt: TGTGCCAGCAGTCCTTCCGGGACGGTCATGAACACTGAAGCTTTCTTT
d_call: .; v_call: TRBV6-6; j_call: TRBJ2-7; clone_size: .; cdr3_aa: CASGPRPYEQYF; cdr3_nt: TGTGCCAGCGGTCCGAGACCCTACGAGCAGTACTTC
d_call: .; v_call: TRBV19; j_call: TRBJ1-1; clone_size: .; cdr3_aa: CASSGQEAFF; cdr3_nt: TGTGCCAGTAGTGGACAGGAAGCTTTCTTT
d_call: .; v_call: TRBV5-3; j_call: TRBJ2-7; clone_size: .; cdr3_aa: CARSLAPVVARDEQYF; cdr3_nt: TGTGCCAGAAGCTTGGCCCCCGTGGTAGCGAGAGACGAGCAGTACTTC
d_call: .; v_call: TRBV10-3; j_call: TRBJ2-5; clone_size: .; cdr3_aa: CAISELLASQETQYF; cdr3_nt: TGTGCCATCAGTGAGTTACTAGCATCCCAAGAGACCCAGTACTTC